This TCR beta chain came from a study of radiation and T cells in renal cell carcinoma. With 3 bases removed from V and 4 bases from J, the gap between germline ends came to 7 bases. The CDR3 has 13 amino acids. From germline, CDR1 is KGHSH and CDR2 LQKENI. The method was immunoSEQ multiplex PCR; TCRdb's version includes in-frame clones alone and lacks a portion of them. The table records 15,000 to 20,000 clones, approximately 49% of them present only once. Treatment denoted: 15 Gy SBRT to primary tumor, nephrectomy 4 weeks later. This receptor was obtained from an older woman with renal cell carcinoma. This sequence joins TRBV18 and TRBJ1-5; possible D gene TRBD1, 5 bases. The sequencing here drew on tumor tissue, taken from a patient whose treatment included radiotherapy and nephrectomy. The CDR3 DNA reads as TGTGCCAGCTCACCGACAGAGAATCAGCCCCAGCATTTT. It yields the protein CASSPTENQPQHF.